The 9 T cell receptor beta chains below come from one sample, sequenced in a study of control samples from healthy donors and cancer patients (dated by TCRdb to about 2020). Preparation of the library involved the immunoSEQ multiplex PCR assay. TCRdb stores this immuneACCESS table with in-frame sequences only. Part of the clones is absent; in the studies checked, under half of the shortfall reflects unresolved V genes, and no reason is known for the rest. Within this sample are about 120,000 clones, with just under 95% of them counted one time only. The ten biggest clones cover 3.6% of the sample. Sequencing input: blood. These receptors all stem from a man in his thirties or forties in good health.

The V gene is TRBV6-5, the J gene TRBJ2-3, with D unresolved. The germline V and J ends were trimmed by 8 bases and 0 bases, with 3 bases remaining between them. The length of the CDR3 is 11 residues. Germline lookup yields CDR1 MNHEY and CDR2 SVGAGI. The CDR3 spells CASGSTDTQYF. Written as DNA, the CDR3 is TGTGCCAGCGGTAGCACAGATACGCAGTATTTT.

V usage is TRBV6-1 and J usage is TRBJ1-5; no clear D gene. There are 14 residues in the CDR3. The ends were cut back, 3 bases at V and 2 bases at J, with 8 bases in the middle. Germline loops: CDR1 MNHNS, CDR2 SASEGT. The CDR3 DNA is TGTGCCAGCAGTGACCCCGCAGGCAATCAGCCCCAGCATTTT. Protein: CASSDPAGNQPQHF.

On this clone itself: The CDR3 does not close with the conserved phenylalanine or tryptophan, likely indicating a read error. The DNA is omitted, as the CDR3 cannot be located on it reliably, and the CDR3 follows TCRdb's listing. This rearrangement joins TRBV2 to TRBJ2-7; TRBD1 is the table's D call, not checked against the DNA. Including both end residues, the CDR3 is 12 amino acids long. Germline V gene sequence: CDR1 SNHLY, CDR2 FYNNEI. The CDR3 sequence is CASSEGRWGLYC.

The genes are TRBV5-1 and TRBJ2-5, with 7 bases identical to TRBD1. V was clipped by 4 bases and J by 5 bases; unmatched bases: 8. The germline V gene has CDR1 SGHRS and CDR2 YFSETQ. This CDR3 spans 14 amino acids. In nucleotides, the CDR3 is TGCGCCAGCAGCCCAACACAGGGGATGGAGACCCAGTACTTC. Its translation is CASSPTQGMETQYF. The variable domain in full, completed from reference TRBV5-1 and TRBJ2-5, reads KAGVTQTPRYLIKTRGQQVTLSCSPISGHRSVSWYQQTPGQGLQFLFEYFSETQRNKGNFPGRFSGRQFSNSRSEMNVSTLELGDSALYLCASSPTQGMETQYFGPGTRLLVL.

The chain recombines TRBV4-1 with TRBJ1-1, with 11 nucleotides matching TRBD1. The V and J ends lost 1 base and 10 bases, in that order; junction bases with no gene match: 2. CDR3 length: 13 amino acids. CDR1 is MGHRA, CDR2 YSYEKL, per germline. The CDR3 reads CASSQVGTGGAFF. Written as DNA, the CDR3 is TGCGCCAGCAGCCAAGTCGGGACAGGGGGAGCTTTCTTT.

The chain carries TRBV11-2 and TRBJ2-1; TRBD1 agrees at 7 bases. CDR3 length equals 13 residues. Germline loops: CDR1 SGHAT, CDR2 FQNNGV. V gave up 5 bases and J gave up 8 bases; unmatched junction bases: 6. The CDR3: CASSRQGVHEQFF. CDR3 nucleotides: TGTGCCAGCAGCAGACAGGGTGTCCATGAGCAGTTCTTC. Variable domain in full (rest from reference TRBV11-2 and TRBJ2-1): EAGVAQSPRYKIIEKRQSVAFWCNPISGHATLYWYQQILGQGPKLLIQFQNNGVVDDSQLPKDRFSAERLKGVDSTLKIQPAKLEDSAVYLCASSRQGVHEQFFGPGTRLTVL.

The V and J genes are TRBV7-3 and TRBJ2-2; D unresolved. Per the germline V gene, CDR1 is SGHTA and CDR2 is FQGTGA. The CDR3 length is 14 residues. Trimming cost V 2 bases and J 4 bases, with 8 bases left between them. CDR3 region: CASSLGMATGELFF. CDR3 nucleotides: TGTGCCAGCAGCTTAGGGATGGCCACCGGGGAGCTGTTTTTT.

The chain links TRBV6-2 or TRBV6-3 to TRBJ2-7; 10 nucleotides agree with TRBD1. The CDR3 runs 14 residues. V dropped 6 bases and J dropped 5; count of bases not matched to a gene: 7. The germline CDR1 and CDR2 sequences are MNHEY and SVGEGT. This chain's CDR3 is CASSKWGQGNEQYF. As DNA, the CDR3 is TGTGCCAGCAGCAAGTGGGGACAGGGGAACGAGCAGTACTTC.

This chain uses TRBV2 with TRBJ2-3; D unclear. Looked up from germline, CDR1 is SNHLY and CDR2 is FYNNEI. Trimming took off 7 bases at V and 4 bases at J, with 12 bases between the two ends. This CDR3 comprises 13 residues. The CDR3 is CASTRNWADTQYF. The DNA of the CDR3 is TGTGCCAGCACAAGGAACTGGGCAGATACGCAGTATTTT.